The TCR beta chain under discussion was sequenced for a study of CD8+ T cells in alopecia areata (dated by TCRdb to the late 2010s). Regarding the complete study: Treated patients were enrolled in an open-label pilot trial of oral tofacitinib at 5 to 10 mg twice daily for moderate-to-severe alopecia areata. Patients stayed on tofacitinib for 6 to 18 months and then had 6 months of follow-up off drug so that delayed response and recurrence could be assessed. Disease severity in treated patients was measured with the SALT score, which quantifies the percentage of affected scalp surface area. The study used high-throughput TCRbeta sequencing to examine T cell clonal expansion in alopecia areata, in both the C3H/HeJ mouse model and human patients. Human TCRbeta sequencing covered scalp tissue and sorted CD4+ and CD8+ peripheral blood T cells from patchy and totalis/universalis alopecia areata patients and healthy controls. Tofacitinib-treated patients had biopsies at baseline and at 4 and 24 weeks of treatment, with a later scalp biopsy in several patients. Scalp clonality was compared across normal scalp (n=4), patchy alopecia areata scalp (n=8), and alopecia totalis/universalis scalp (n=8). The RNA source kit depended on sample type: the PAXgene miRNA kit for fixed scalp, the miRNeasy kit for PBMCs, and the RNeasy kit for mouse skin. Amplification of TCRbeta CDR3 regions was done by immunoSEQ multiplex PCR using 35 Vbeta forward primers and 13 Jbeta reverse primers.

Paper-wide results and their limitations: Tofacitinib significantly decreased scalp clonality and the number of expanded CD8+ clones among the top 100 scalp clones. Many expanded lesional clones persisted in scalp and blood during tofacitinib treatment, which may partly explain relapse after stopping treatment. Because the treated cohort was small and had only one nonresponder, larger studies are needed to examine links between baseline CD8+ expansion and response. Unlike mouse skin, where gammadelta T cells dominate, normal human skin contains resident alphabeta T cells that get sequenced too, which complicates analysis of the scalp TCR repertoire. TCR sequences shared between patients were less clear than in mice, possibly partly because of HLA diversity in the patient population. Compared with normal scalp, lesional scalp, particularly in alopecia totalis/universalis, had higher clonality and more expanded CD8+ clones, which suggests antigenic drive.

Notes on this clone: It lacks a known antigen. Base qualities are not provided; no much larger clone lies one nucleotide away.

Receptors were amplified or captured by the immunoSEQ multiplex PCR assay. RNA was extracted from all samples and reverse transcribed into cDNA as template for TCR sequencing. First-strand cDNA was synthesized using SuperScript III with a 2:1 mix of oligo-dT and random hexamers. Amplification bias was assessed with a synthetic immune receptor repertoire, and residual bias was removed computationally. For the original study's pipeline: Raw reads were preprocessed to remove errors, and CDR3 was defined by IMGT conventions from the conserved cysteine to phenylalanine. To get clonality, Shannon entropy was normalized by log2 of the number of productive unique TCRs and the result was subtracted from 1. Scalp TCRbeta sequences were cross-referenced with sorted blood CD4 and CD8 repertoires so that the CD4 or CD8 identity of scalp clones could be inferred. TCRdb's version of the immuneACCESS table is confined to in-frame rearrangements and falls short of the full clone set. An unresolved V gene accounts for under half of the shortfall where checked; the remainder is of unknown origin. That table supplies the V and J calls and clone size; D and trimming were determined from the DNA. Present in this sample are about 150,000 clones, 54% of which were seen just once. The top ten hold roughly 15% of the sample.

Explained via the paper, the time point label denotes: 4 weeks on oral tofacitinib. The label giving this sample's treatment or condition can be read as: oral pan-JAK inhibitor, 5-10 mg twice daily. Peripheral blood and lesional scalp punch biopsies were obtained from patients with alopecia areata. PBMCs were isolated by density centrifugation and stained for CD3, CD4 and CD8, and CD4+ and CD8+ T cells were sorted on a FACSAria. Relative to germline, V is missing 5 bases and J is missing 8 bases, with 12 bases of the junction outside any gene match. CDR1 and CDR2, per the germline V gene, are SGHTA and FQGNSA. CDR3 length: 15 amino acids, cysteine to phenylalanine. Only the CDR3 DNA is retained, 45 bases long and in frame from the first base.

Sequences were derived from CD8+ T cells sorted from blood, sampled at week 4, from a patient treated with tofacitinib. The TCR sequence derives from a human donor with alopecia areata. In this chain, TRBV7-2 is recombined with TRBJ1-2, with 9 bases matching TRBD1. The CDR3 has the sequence CASSPLQTGGYGYTF. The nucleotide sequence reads TGTGCCAGCAGCCCCCTGCAGACAGGGGGTTACGGCTACACCTTC.